The T cell receptor (beta chain) under discussion was sequenced for a study of blood T cell repertoires in COVID-19. The J segment lost 1 base and the V segment lost 4 bases, leaving 2 bases of the junction unmatched. The CDR3 extends over 15 amino acids. The germline V gene encodes CDR1 GTSNPN and CDR2 SVGIG (reference sequence). Data came from immunoSEQ multiplex PCR; TCRdb stores just in-frame clones and leaves some out. Of hundreds of thousands of clones in the sample, 80% to 90% were seen once. Everyone who took part was 18 to 89 years old, and they came from 20 to 25 US areas. What the recovered Cohort 3 donors had was two negative PCRs, clearance, or symptom resolution.

V gene TRBV30 combines with J gene TRBJ2-4; 12 nucleotides match TRBD1. The sequenced sample was PBMCs or T cells enriched from blood (not recorded which). The origin of this receptor is a man aged 25-40 years who had recovered from COVID-19. CDR3 DNA: TGTGCCTGGACCGGGACAGGGGGCGCCAAAAACATTCAGTACTTC. It codes for CAWTGTGGAKNIQYF.